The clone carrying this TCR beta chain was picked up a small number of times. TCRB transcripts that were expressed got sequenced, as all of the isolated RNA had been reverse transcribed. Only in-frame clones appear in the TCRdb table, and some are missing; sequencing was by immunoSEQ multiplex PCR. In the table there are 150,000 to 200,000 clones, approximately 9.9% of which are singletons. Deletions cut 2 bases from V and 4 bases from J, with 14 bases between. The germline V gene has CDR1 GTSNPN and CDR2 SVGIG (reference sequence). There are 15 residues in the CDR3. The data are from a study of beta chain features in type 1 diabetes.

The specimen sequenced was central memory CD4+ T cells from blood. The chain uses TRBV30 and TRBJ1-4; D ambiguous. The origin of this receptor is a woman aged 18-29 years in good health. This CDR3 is CAWSRRSQYNEKLFF. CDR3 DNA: TGTGCCTGGAGTAGAAGAAGTCAGTATAATGAAAAACTGTTTTTT.